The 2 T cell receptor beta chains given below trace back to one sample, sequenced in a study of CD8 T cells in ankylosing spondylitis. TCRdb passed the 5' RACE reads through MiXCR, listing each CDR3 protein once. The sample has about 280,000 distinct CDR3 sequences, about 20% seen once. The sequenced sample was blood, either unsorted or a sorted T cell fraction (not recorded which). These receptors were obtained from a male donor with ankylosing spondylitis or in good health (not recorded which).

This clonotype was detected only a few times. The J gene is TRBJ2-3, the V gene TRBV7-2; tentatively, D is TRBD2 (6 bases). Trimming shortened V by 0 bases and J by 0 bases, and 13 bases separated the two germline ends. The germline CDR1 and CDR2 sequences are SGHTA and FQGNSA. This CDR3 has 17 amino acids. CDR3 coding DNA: TGTGCCAGCAGCTTAGCGGGAGGTTCGCCTAGCACAGATACGCAGTATTTT. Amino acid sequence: CASSLAGGSPSTDTQYF.

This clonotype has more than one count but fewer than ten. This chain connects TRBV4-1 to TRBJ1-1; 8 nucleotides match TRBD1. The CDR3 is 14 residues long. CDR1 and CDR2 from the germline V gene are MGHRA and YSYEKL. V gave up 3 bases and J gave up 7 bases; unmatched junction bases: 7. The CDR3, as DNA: TGCGCCAGCAGCCAGCCGGGACAGGCAGGTGAAGCTTTCTTT. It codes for CASSQPGQAGEAFF.